Following are 31 T cell receptor beta chains from one sample sequenced in a study of shared clonotypes between healthy human individuals. The data were produced by immunoSEQ multiplex PCR, yet TCRdb's version contains in-frame clones alone and is incomplete. This sample carries roughly 2,300,000 clones, under 95% of them seen once, and the ten largest clones take 0.37%. The sample was naive CD4+ T cells from PBMCs. Sample subset: CD45RA+ positively selected. These receptors were taken from a man aged 18 to 35 in good health. Some clones in this sample may be carry-over from other donors' samples.

This chain's CDR3 is CASSLTPGLAVLNEQFF. The CDR3, as DNA: TGTGCCAGCAGTTTAACCCCGGGACTAGCGGTCCTTAATGAGCAGTTCTTC. The V gene is TRBV28, the J gene TRBJ2-1; 11 bases are a match to TRBD2. In germline, CDR1 is MDHEN, CDR2 SYDVKM. This CDR3 comprises 17 residues. After removal of 2 bases from V and 7 bases from J, the junction contained 10 bases not matched to a gene.

The rearrangement links TRBV5-5 to TRBJ2-5, with D possibly matching TRBD1 (6 bases). The CDR3 spans 14 residues. V lost 4 bases and J 2 bases, leaving 12 bases between the germline ends. The germline CDR1 and CDR2 sequences are SGHKS and YYEKEE (reference sequence). The CDR3 sequence: CASSHRVGQETQYF. CDR3 coding DNA: TGTGCCAGCAGCCACAGGGTGGGACAAGAGACCCAGTACTTC.

Only a few counts were recorded for this clone. The chain has TRBV19 and TRBJ1-5; 10 positions agree with TRBD1. Germline lookup yields CDR1 LNHDA and CDR2 SQIVND (reference sequence). This CDR3 spans 14 amino acids. After removal of 5 bases from V and 6 bases from J, the junction contained 4 bases not matched to a gene. As DNA, the CDR3 is TGTGCCAGTAGTTGGGACAGGGGCCCTCAGCCCCAGCATTTT. Amino acids: CASSWDRGPQPQHF.

The chain combines TRBV5-1 with TRBJ2-7; D not resolved. The V gene's germline CDR1 is SGHRS and CDR2 YFSETQ. There are 13 residues in the CDR3. The V gene lost 0 bases and the J gene lost 6 bases, with 10 bases spanning the gap. The CDR3 is CASSLDGFGEQYF. The CDR3 nucleotides read TGCGCCAGCAGCTTGGATGGGTTCGGCGAGCAGTACTTC.

V and J are TRBV7-2 and TRBJ2-7; 8 bases are a match to TRBD1. Germline V lookup: CDR1 SGHTA, CDR2 FQGNSA. J was trimmed by 2 bases and V by 3 bases; bases with no gene match: 3. The CDR3 runs 14 residues. The CDR3 nucleotides are TGTGCCAGCAGCTTGACAGGGGATCCCTACGAGCAGTACTTC. Encoded protein: CASSLTGDPYEQYF. The entire variable domain, with the rest obtained from reference TRBV7-2 and TRBJ2-7, is as follows: GAGVSQSPSNKVTEKGKDVELRCDPISGHTALYWYRQSLGQGLEFLIYFQGNSAPDKSGLPSDRFSAERTGGSVSTLTIQRTQQEDSAVYLCASSLTGDPYEQYFGPGTRLTVT.

This chain links TRBV28 with TRBJ1-1, with a weak D call TRBD1 (5 bases). This CDR3 has 11 amino acids. CDR1 MDHEN and CDR2 SYDVKM come from the germline V gene. Trimming removed 8 bases at V and 7 bases at J, with 11 bases between. CDR3 region: CASRGDGEAFF. The CDR3, as DNA: TGTGCCAGCCGGGGGGATGGTGAAGCTTTCTTT.

The rearrangement uses TRBV27 and TRBJ2-7, with 9 bases that match TRBD2. CDR1 and CDR2 from the germline V gene are MNHEY and SMNVEV (reference sequence). The CDR3 runs to 16 residues. Trimming cost V 2 bases and J 1 base; bases outside gene matches: 6. CDR3 sequence (DNA): TGTGCCAGCAGTTTAAGTCTAGCGGGATCTTCCTACGAGCAGTACTTC. This translates into CASSLSLAGSSYEQYF.

A single count supports this clone. The V and J genes are TRBV7-9 and TRBJ2-5, with 9 positions matching TRBD1. The DNA end favors TRBJ2-7, so the J call may be wrong. The germline CDR1 and CDR2 sequences are SEHNR and FQNEAQ (reference sequence). CDR3 length: 16 residues. Here the CDR3 DNA reads TGTGCCAGCAGCTTAATTTCCACGGGACAGGGCCACGAGCAGTACTTC. It specifies CASSLISTGQGHEQYF.

The chain uses TRBV6-5 and TRBJ2-7, with D hard to call. The germline V gene has CDR1 MNHEY and CDR2 SVGAGI. The V and J ends lost 6 bases and 5 bases respectively, with 17 bases between them. The CDR3 runs 14 residues. The CDR3 here is CASREFGPRHEQYF. For the CDR3, the DNA is TGTGCCAGCAGGGAGTTTGGTCCCCGCCACGAGCAGTACTTC.

The rearrangement links TRBV7-9 to TRBJ2-7, with TRBD2 matching 8 bases. The CDR3 sequence is 16 residues long. The V gene end was trimmed by 5 bases and the J gene end by 4 bases; junction bases not matched to a gene: 13. Germline CDR1 and CDR2: SEHNR and FQNEAQ (reference sequence). CDR3 loop: CASSPAGAGIIYEQYF. The CDR3 DNA reads TGTGCCAGCAGCCCAGCGGGAGCGGGTATTATTTACGAGCAGTACTTC.

About this clone itself: The identical CDR3 is also encoded by other nucleotide sequences in the sample. The J gene is TRBJ1-1, the V gene TRBV6-1; D is unclear. V lost 6 bases, J lost 3 bases, and 5 bases lay in between. The germline CDR1 and CDR2 sequences are MNHNS and SASEGT. This CDR3 contains 11 residues. The CDR3 DNA reads TGTGCCAGCAGGGGCTACACTGAAGCTTTCTTT. Amino acids: CASRGYTEAFF.

As regards this clone: The same CDR3 can be traced to other DNA sequences in this sample. This chain connects TRBV7-9 to TRBJ2-7; D uncertain. The CDR3 has 11 residues. Germline V gene sequence: CDR1 SEHNR, CDR2 FQNEAQ (reference sequence). V was trimmed by 3 bases and J by 3 bases, leaving 3 bases between them. The CDR3, as DNA: TGTGCCAGCAGCTTCCGCTACGAGCAGTACTTC. Its translation: CASSFRYEQYF.

Concerning this clone: The same CDR3 also results from other DNA sequences found in this sample. V usage is TRBV29-1 and J usage is TRBJ1-1, with 10 bases that match TRBD1. This CDR3 contains 13 residues. V shed 6 bases, J shed 5 bases, and the junction held 6 bases outside the gene matches. The germline gives CDR1 SQVTM, CDR2 ANQGSEA. CDR3 residues: CSVGTGVGTEAFF. The CDR3 region has the DNA TGCAGCGTAGGGACAGGGGTTGGGACTGAAGCTTTCTTT.

Regarding this clone: Other DNA sequences from this sample encode an identical CDR3 as well. The V and J genes are TRBV19 and TRBJ2-7; 9 nucleotides align to TRBD2. The CDR3 is made up of 14 amino acids. Germline-derived CDR1 and CDR2 are LNHDA and SQIVND (reference sequence). Trimming cost V 6 bases and J 1 base; bases outside gene matches: 4. The CDR3 DNA reads TGTGCCAGTAGGGGACTAGCAGGGTCCTACGAGCAGTACTTC. It is translated as CASRGLAGSYEQYF.

With respect to this clone: One end of the junction varies from germline; a read error may be responsible. The V call is TRBV25-1, the J call TRBJ1-2; D is undetermined. The CDR3 totals 15 residues. CDR1 and CDR2 (germline): MGHDK, SYGVNS. The CDR3 DNA is TGTGCCAGCAGTGAATATGAGATGCAGATAGGCCCCCAAGACTTC. This translates into CASSEYEMQIGPQDF.

This rearrangement joins TRBV21-1 to TRBJ1-2. TRBV21-1 is marked as a pseudogene. This CDR3 region has 16 residues. CDR3 protein: CASSHGAGRFYYGYTF. In DNA form, the CDR3 reads TGTGCCAGCAGCCACGGCGCAGGGAGGTTCTACTATGGCTACACCTTC.

This rearrangement joins TRBV6-1 to TRBJ1-5, with D perhaps matching TRBD1 (5 bases). Germline CDR1 and CDR2: MNHNS and SASEGT. Trimming cost V 7 bases and J 0 bases, with 13 bases left between them. The CDR3 runs 15 residues. The CDR3, as DNA: TGTGCCAGCATACAAGGAGGGGATAGCAATCAGCCCCAGCATTTT. Encoded protein: CASIQGGDSNQPQHF.

The rearrangement uses TRBV28 and TRBJ2-2; the match to TRBD1 covers 7 bases. Germline CDR1 MDHEN, CDR2 SYDVKM. The CDR3 loop spans 15 amino acids. J gave up 2 bases and V 5 bases, and 5 bases lay outside the gene matches. The CDR3 DNA sequence: TGTGCCAGCAGTACGGGACAGATCAACACCGGGGAGCTGTTTTTT. This encodes CASSTGQINTGELFF.

V is TRBV5-1 and J is TRBJ1-1, with unresolved D. CDR1 is SGHRS, CDR2 YFSETQ, per germline. CDR3 length: 13 residues. Trimming left V 1 base short and J 4 bases short, with 8 bases between. CDR3 nucleotide sequence: TGCGCCAGCAGCTTGTCATTAATCACTGAAGCTTTCTTT. Encoded protein: CASSLSLITEAFF.

The chain carries TRBV7-3 and TRBJ1-1, with D possibly matching TRBD1 (5 bases). Deletions cut 3 bases from V and 4 bases from J, with 12 bases between. CDR3 size: 14 residues. Germline values: CDR1 SGHTA, CDR2 FQGTGA. The CDR3 loop is CASSLVRGITEAFF. The CDR3 coding sequence is TGTGCCAGCAGCTTGGTCCGGGGGATCACTGAAGCTTTCTTT.

V is TRBV7-9 and J is TRBJ2-2, with 14 bases lining up with TRBD2. CDR3 size: 16 residues. Germline trimming cut 5 bases from V and 7 bases from J; bases unmatched to any gene: 6. CDR1 is SEHNR and CDR2 is FQNEAQ in the germline V gene (reference sequence). The CDR3 DNA sequence: TGTGCCAGCAGCACAGGACTAGCGGGAGGCGTCGGGGAGCTGTTTTTT. Encoded protein: CASSTGLAGGVGELFF.

The chain is built from TRBV9 and TRBJ2-1; 7 bases line up with TRBD2. Per germline, CDR1 SGDLS and CDR2 YYNGEE. The J segment lost 3 bases and the V segment lost 1 base, leaving 4 bases of the junction unmatched. This CDR3 has 15 residues. As DNA, the CDR3 is TGTGCCAGCAGCGTATCCCGGGGGGACTACAATGAGCAGTTCTTC. Its protein is CASSVSRGDYNEQFF.

The genes are TRBV4-1 and TRBJ2-5; D ambiguous. The CDR3 runs to 13 residues. V was clipped by 4 bases and J by 2 bases, with 8 bases between them. CDR1 MGHRA and CDR2 YSYEKL come from the germline V gene. As DNA, the CDR3 is TGCGCCAGCAGCCGGGCAGCACAAGAGACCCAGTACTTC. This gives the protein CASSRAAQETQYF.

The genes are TRBV6-6 and TRBJ2-5; either TRBD1 or TRBD2 may fit D (5 bases each). The V end was cut by 6 bases, the J end by 5 bases, with 19 bases between. CDR3 length: 15 amino acids. The germline gives CDR1 MNHNY, CDR2 SVGAGI (reference sequence). CDR3 region: CASRNTGAPRETQYF. Written as DNA, the CDR3 is TGTGCCAGCAGGAACACCGGGGCCCCGCGTGAGACCCAGTACTTC.

The rearrangement links TRBV18 to TRBJ1-1; D is unresolved. CDR3 length: 16 residues. V lost 1 base and J lost 0, with 12 bases in between. The V gene's germline CDR1 is KGHSH and CDR2 LQKENI. The CDR3 here is CASSPLRTGMNTEAFF. CDR3 bases: TGTGCCAGCTCACCACTCAGGACTGGGATGAACACTGAAGCTTTCTTT.

CDR3 loop: CASSQSRAEETQYF. The CDR3 DNA follows: TGTGCCAGCAGCCAATCCCGGGCGGAGGAGACCCAGTACTTC. The chain joins TRBV5-5 to TRBJ2-5; no definite D call. CDR1 and CDR2 (germline): SGHKS, YYEKEE (reference sequence). This CDR3 comprises 14 residues. The V and J ends lost 4 bases and 5 bases respectively, with 15 bases between them.

J is TRBJ1-4 and V is TRBV28; D gene ambiguous. V was pared by 7 bases and J by 0 bases, with 24 bases between. Germline CDR1 and CDR2: MDHEN and SYDVKM. This CDR3 has 19 amino acids. The CDR3 sequence: CASTQTPGQITPTNEKLFF. CDR3 coding DNA: TGTGCCAGCACTCAAACCCCGGGCCAAATAACCCCAACTAATGAAAAACTGTTTTTT.

The J gene is TRBJ2-5, the V gene TRBV4-3, with D possibly being TRBD2 (6 bases). The CDR3 runs 15 residues. Germline V gives CDR1 LGHNA, CDR2 YSLEER. Trimming stripped 5 bases from V and 2 bases from J, with 15 bases between. CDR3: CASSSRASGQETQYF. In DNA, the CDR3 is TGCGCCAGCAGCTCACGAGCCAGCGGGCAAGAGACCCAGTACTTC.

V is TRBV6-1 and J is TRBJ2-7; D could derive from TRBD1 or TRBD2 (6 bases each). The V and J ends lost 4 bases and 1 base respectively, with 17 bases between them. The CDR3 has 16 amino acids. CDR1 is MNHNS, CDR2 SASEGT, per germline. CDR3 DNA sequence: TGTGCCAGCAGTGGAGGTTTGGGGGGCGCATCCTACGAGCAGTACTTC. It yields the protein CASSGGLGGASYEQYF.

The chain carries TRBV7-9 and TRBJ2-1, with 9 bases matching TRBD2. CDR3 size: 18 residues. Germline trimming cut 1 base from V and 4 bases from J; bases unmatched to any gene: 11. Per germline, CDR1 SEHNR and CDR2 FQNEAQ (reference sequence). DNA for the CDR3: TGTGCCAGCAGCTTAGATCTCCCTCTAGCGGGATCGTACAATGAGCAGTTCTTC. This sequence encodes CASSLDLPLAGSYNEQFF.

A note on this clone: Other DNA sequences of this sample code for an identical CDR3. The V gene is TRBV9, the J gene TRBJ2-1, with no clear D. The CDR3 totals 14 residues. The V end was cut by 1 base, the J end by 3 bases, with 8 bases between. The germline V gene encodes CDR1 SGDLS and CDR2 YYNGEE. CDR3 sequence reads: CASSVTSSYNEQFF. Here the CDR3 DNA reads TGTGCCAGCAGCGTAACCTCTAGCTACAATGAGCAGTTCTTC.